One and the same sample provided the 20 T cell receptor beta chains below, sequenced in a study of blood T cell repertoires in COVID-19 (dated by TCRdb to the early 2020s). The library relied on the immunoSEQ multiplex PCR assay. Sourced from immuneACCESS, this table was stored by TCRdb with only in-frame sequences that have V and J called. A share of the clones is absent; for the studies checked, an unresolved V gene accounts for under half, and the remainder has no known explanation. For this sample the table gives 440,000 or so clones, of which around 89% were detected only once. Of the sample, 1.5% to 1.7% is held by the ten largest clones. The material sequenced was peripheral blood. The receptors originated from a woman aged 35 to 49 with COVID-19, enrolled during active disease.

This chain links TRBV28 with TRBJ1-2, with D perhaps matching TRBD1 (5 bases). Deletions cut 5 bases from V and 4 bases from J, with 11 bases between. Germline values: CDR1 MDHEN, CDR2 SYDVKM. This CDR3 contains 13 residues. CDR3 DNA: TGTGCCAGCAGTCGGGGGTACGGCTATGGCTACACCTTC. It translates to CASSRGYGYGYTF.

The chain recombines TRBV27 with TRBJ2-7; TRBD2 aligns across 8 bases. V gave up 1 base and J gave up 5 bases; unmatched junction bases: 7. Germline CDR1 MNHEY, CDR2 SMNVEV (reference sequence). The CDR3 is 15 residues long. CDR3 region: CASSLLSGSVDEQYF. The DNA of the CDR3 is TGTGCCAGCAGTTTATTGAGCGGGAGCGTCGACGAGCAGTACTTC.

The chain joins TRBV7-9 to TRBJ1-4; TRBD1 might be the D (5 bases). CDR3 length: 13 residues. Trimming took off 5 bases at V and 5 bases at J, with 9 bases between the two ends. From germline, CDR1 is SEHNR and CDR2 FQNEAQ (reference sequence). In DNA, the CDR3 is TGTGCCAGCAGCCTTGGGGGGAATGAAAAACTGTTTTTT. Translation gives CASSLGGNEKLFF.

The chain has TRBV7-3 and TRBJ2-7, with a possible D match to TRBD2 (5 bases). The V gene lost 2 bases and the J gene lost 7 bases, with 15 bases spanning the gap. Looked up from germline, CDR1 is SGHTA and CDR2 is FQGTGA. The CDR3 loop spans 14 amino acids. This chain's CDR3 is CASSLRGGSREQYF. DNA for the CDR3: TGTGCCAGCAGCTTACGAGGCGGGTCAAGGGAGCAGTACTTC.

V gene TRBV5-1 combines with J gene TRBJ1-1; no clear D gene. Germline V gene lookup returns CDR1 SGHRS and CDR2 YFSETQ. V was pared by 1 base and J by 0 bases, with 13 bases between. The length of the CDR3 is 16 residues. Here the CDR3 DNA reads TGCGCCAGCAGCTTGTCCCGGGGAGGAATGAACACTGAAGCTTTCTTT. This codes for CASSLSRGGMNTEAFF.

The chain carries TRBV28 and TRBJ1-2, with 7 bases fitting TRBD1. The CDR3 covers 13 residues. Trimming removed 6 bases from V and 2 bases from J; junction bases left unmatched: 3. In germline, CDR1 is MDHEN, CDR2 SYDVKM. The CDR3 region is CASRETGNYGYTF. The DNA of the CDR3 is TGTGCCAGCAGAGAGACAGGGAACTATGGCTACACCTTC.

Comments on this clone: The sample carries other DNA sequences with the same CDR3. The gene calls are TRBV28 and TRBJ2-1, with TRBD2 matching 10 bases. The CDR3 is made up of 15 amino acids. The germline gives CDR1 MDHEN, CDR2 SYDVKM. Trimming at V came to 5 bases and at J to 4 bases, leaving 5 bases not matched to a gene. CDR3 nucleotides: TGTGCCAGCAGTCCTAGCGGGGGATCGTACAATGAGCAGTTCTTC. Protein sequence: CASSPSGGSYNEQFF.

The V and J genes are TRBV19 and TRBJ1-5, with D perhaps matching TRBD1 (5 bases). The CDR3 sequence is 13 residues long. Per the germline V gene, CDR1 is LNHDA and CDR2 is SQIVND (reference sequence). V lost 7 bases, J lost 7 bases, and 14 bases lay in between. The CDR3 loop reads CASMTESDQPQHF. In DNA, the CDR3 is TGTGCCAGTATGACAGAGTCAGACCAGCCCCAGCATTTT.

The rearrangement links TRBV11-2 to TRBJ2-1, with unresolved D. Germline V gives CDR1 SGHAT, CDR2 FQNNGV. Between the trimmed V and J ends, which lost 5 bases and 5 bases, there was a span of 4 bases. The CDR3 sequence is 11 residues long. The CDR3 DNA is TGTGCCAGCAGCCCTAACAATGAGCAGTTCTTC. Its translation: CASSPNNEQFF.

The CDR3 region is CASSEFGNTEAFF. Here the CDR3 DNA reads TGTGCCAGCAGTGAATTCGGGAACACTGAAGCTTTCTTT. The chain is built from TRBV2 and TRBJ1-1, with D hard to call. The CDR3 consists of 13 residues. Germline values: CDR1 SNHLY, CDR2 FYNNEI. Deletions cut 2 bases from V and 1 base from J, with 5 bases between.

On this clone itself: Other DNA sequences of this sample code for an identical CDR3. The DNA for the CDR3 is TGTGCCAGCAGCCGCTACGAGCAGTACTTC. Residues: CASSRYEQYF. The gene calls are TRBV28 and TRBJ2-7; D is unclear. The CDR3 covers 10 residues. Trimming took off 6 bases at V and 3 bases at J, with 3 bases between the two ends. Germline assignment: CDR1 MDHEN and CDR2 SYDVKM. The full variable domain, completed using reference TRBV28 and TRBJ2-7, is DVKVTQSSRYLVKRTGEKVFLECVQDMDHENMFWYRQDPGLGLRLIYFSYDVKMKEKGDIPEGYSVSREKKERFSLILESASTNQTSMYLCASSRYEQYFGPGTRLTVT.

This clone showed up just once. V usage is TRBV7-6 and J usage is TRBJ1-1; no firm D call. This CDR3 comprises 13 residues. Germline assignment: CDR1 SGHVS and CDR2 FNYEAQ. Trimming cost V 1 base and J 5 bases, with 8 bases left between them. In nucleotides, the CDR3 is TGTGCCAGCAGCTTAGGGGAGGGAACTGAAGCTTTCTTT. Translation: CASSLGEGTEAFF.

The chain combines TRBV7-3 with TRBJ2-1; the match to TRBD2 covers 8 bases. The CDR3 is made up of 15 amino acids. The germline gives CDR1 SGHTA, CDR2 FQGTGA. The ends lost 3 bases at V and 10 bases at J; junction bases unmatched: 11. CDR3 sequence (DNA): TGTGCCAGCAGCTTGGGACTAGTCCCTGGGTTAGAGCAGTTCTTC. This encodes CASSLGLVPGLEQFF.

The chain couples TRBV28 to TRBJ1-5; D ambiguous. The germline CDR1 and CDR2 sequences are MDHEN and SYDVKM. This CDR3 is built from 13 residues. V dropped 8 bases and J dropped 6 bases, with 14 bases sitting between them. CDR3 coding DNA: TGTGCCAGCGGCGGGGTGCCAGGTCAGCCCCAGCATTTT. It specifies CASGGVPGQPQHF.

The genes are TRBV30 and TRBJ1-1; TRBD1 matches at 9 bases. The ends lost 0 bases at V and 7 bases at J; junction bases unmatched: 6. The germline CDR1 and CDR2 sequences are GTSNPN and SVGIG (reference sequence). The CDR3 runs 14 residues. CDR3 sequence reads: CAWSVGDRVSEAFF. CDR3 bases: TGTGCCTGGAGTGTCGGGGACAGGGTGAGTGAAGCTTTCTTT.

The V call is TRBV14, the J call TRBJ2-3; 11 nucleotides match TRBD2. Germline V gene sequence: CDR1 SGHDN, CDR2 FVKESK. CDR3 size: 16 residues. The ends lost 4 bases at V and 3 bases at J; junction bases unmatched: 6. The CDR3 region has the DNA TGTGCCAGCAGCCTCACTAGCGGGAGAATAACAGATACGCAGTATTTT. It encodes CASSLTSGRITDTQYF.

For this clone: This CDR3 is also generated by other DNA sequences in the sample. The chain links TRBV15 to TRBJ1-2; D is undetermined. V lost 8 bases and J lost 2, with 9 bases in between. Germline-derived CDR1 and CDR2 are LNHNV and YYDKDF (reference sequence). The CDR3 covers 12 residues. CDR3 in amino acids: CATSAGNYGYTF. The CDR3 DNA reads as TGTGCCACCTCAGCCGGGAACTATGGCTACACCTTC.

The V gene is TRBV15, the J gene TRBJ1-1; no firm D call. V lost 0 bases to trimming and J lost 2 bases, with 7 bases between them. Germline loops: CDR1 LNHNV, CDR2 YYDKDF (reference sequence). The CDR3 covers 14 residues. CDR3 in DNA: TGTGCCACCAGCAGAGATTTAGTAAACACTGAAGCTTTCTTT. Residues: CATSRDLVNTEAFF.

This rearrangement joins TRBV7-2 to TRBJ2-4; no reliable D call. The germline V gene has CDR1 SGHTA and CDR2 FQGNSA. V was clipped by 5 bases and J by 9 bases, with 17 bases between them. The CDR3 spans 14 residues. The CDR3 loop is CASSPDYNRAIQYF. Here the CDR3 DNA reads TGTGCCAGCAGCCCCGATTACAACCGTGCCATTCAGTACTTC.

As for this clone: Its ends do not fully match the called genes, so a read error is possible. The chain links TRBV7-7 to TRBJ2-7, with a possible D match to TRBD2 (6 bases). Germline CDR1 is SSHAT and CDR2 is FNYEAQ (reference sequence). The CDR3 sequence is 15 residues long. CDR3 DNA: TGTGCTAGCAGCCCTGCGGAGGGGCCTTCCTACGAGCAGTACTTC. Its protein is CASSPAEGPSYEQYF.